Listed here are 10 T cell receptor beta chains from one sample, sequenced in a study of blood T cell repertoires in COVID-19. Measured with immunoSEQ multiplex PCR; TCRdb has only the in-frame clones, and not every one. The sample has about 160,000 clones; approximately 90% are singletons. The specimen sequenced was peripheral blood. The receptors come from a man between 18 and 35 years old with acute or convalescent COVID-19.

In the case of this clone: The junction differs from germline at one of its ends, possibly a read error. This chain joins TRBV6-5 and TRBJ2-1, with D perhaps matching TRBD1 or TRBD2 (5 bases each). The CDR3 is 15 residues long. Germline CDR1 is MNHEY and CDR2 is SVGAGI. The chain's CDR3 is CASSDSGSSYNEQFF. The DNA for the CDR3 is TGTGCCAGCAGTGACTCAGGGAGCTCCTACAATGAGCAGTTCTTC.

The CDR3 nucleotides read TGTGCCAGCAGTTTCAACTCAGGGTCCGAGCAGTACTTC. It codes for CASSFNSGSEQYF. The chain links TRBV28 to TRBJ2-7; tentative D call: TRBD1 (5 bases). This CDR3 region has 13 residues. Germline CDR1 and CDR2: MDHEN and SYDVKM. Trimming shortened V by 3 bases and J by 6 bases, and 12 bases separated the two germline ends.

The rearrangement joins TRBV9 to TRBJ1-2; D not resolved. Trimming left V 0 bases short and J 0 bases short, with 6 bases between. The CDR3 is 14 residues long. Germline CDR1 and CDR2: SGDLS and YYNGEE. The CDR3, as DNA: TGTGCCAGCAGCGTAGTGTCCGCTAACTATGGCTACACCTTC. Amino acids: CASSVVSANYGYTF.

The chain combines TRBV11-3 with TRBJ2-2; maybe TRBD2 (6 bases). Looked up from germline, CDR1 is SGHNT and CDR2 is YENEEA. The V end lost 5 bases, the J end lost 5 bases, and 21 bases lay between the germline ends. The length of the CDR3 is 17 residues. The CDR3 is CASSPGPTYAGTGELFF. The CDR3 DNA reads TGTGCCAGCAGCCCGGGACCGACTTATGCGGGGACCGGGGAGCTGTTTTTT.

This chain uses TRBV12-3 or TRBV12-4 with TRBJ1-1; D is uncertain. The CDR3 spans 12 residues. V was shortened by 6 bases and J by 4 bases, with 9 bases between the two germline ends. The chain's CDR3 is CASSPLRTEAFF. CDR3 nucleotides: TGTGCCAGCAGCCCCCTTCGCACTGAAGCTTTCTTT.

The rearrangement uses TRBV2 and TRBJ1-1; D remains ambiguous. Germline V CDR1 and CDR2: SNHLY, FYNNEI. V dropped 7 bases and J dropped 4 bases, with 7 bases sitting between them. The CDR3 sequence is 11 residues long. DNA for the CDR3: TGTGCCAGCACATCGGTCACTGAAGCTTTCTTT. Its translation is CASTSVTEAFF.

This sequence joins TRBV10-1 and TRBJ2-7; D is possibly TRBD1 (5 bases). CDR3 length: 14 amino acids. The V end was cut by 6 bases, the J end by 0 bases, with 12 bases between. The germline gives CDR1 WNHNN, CDR2 SYGVQD (reference sequence). The CDR3 nucleotides read TGCGCCAGCAGGGACACCCAGAGCTCCTACGAGCAGTACTTC. It translates to CASRDTQSSYEQYF.

J is TRBJ1-6 and V is TRBV4-1; tentative D call: TRBD1 (6 bases). Germline CDR1 MGHRA, CDR2 YSYEKL. Trimming pared 6 bases from V and 7 bases from J, leaving 31 bases between. The CDR3 length is 20 residues. The CDR3: CASSFRVLGQSLGGNSPLHF. DNA for the CDR3: TGCGCCAGCAGTTTCCGGGTACTAGGACAGTCTTTGGGGGGGAATTCACCCCTCCACTTT.

The V call is TRBV19, the J call TRBJ2-2; 9 nucleotides line up with TRBD1. Trimming took 3 bases from V and 6 from J; bases not matched to a gene: 17. Germline lookup yields CDR1 LNHDA and CDR2 SQIVND (reference sequence). CDR3 length equals 19 residues. This chain's CDR3 is CASSIGTEGTGRGPGELFF. CDR3 coding DNA: TGTGCCAGTAGTATCGGGACTGAAGGGACAGGGCGAGGACCCGGGGAGCTGTTTTTT.

This rearrangement joins TRBV4-1 to TRBJ1-2; D remains ambiguous. CDR1 is MGHRA, CDR2 YSYEKL, per germline. The V end lost 3 bases, the J end lost 8 bases, and 13 bases lay between the germline ends. This CDR3 contains 13 residues. CDR3 DNA sequence: TGCGCCAGCAGCCAGAGTAGCCGCTACGGCTACACCTTC. Amino acids: CASSQSSRYGYTF.